Listed here are 29 T cell receptor beta chains from one sample, sequenced in a study of blood T cell repertoires in COVID-19. Assay: immunoSEQ multiplex PCR; the TCRdb copy retains only in-frame clones and omits some. The table records around 220,000 clones, around 88% of them present only once. Sequencing used PBMCs or T cells enriched from blood (not recorded which). These receptor sequences come from a woman aged 45 to 65 with acute COVID-19.

V gene TRBV7-8 combines with J gene TRBJ2-1, with D tentatively TRBD1 (6 bases). The germline V gene has CDR1 SGHVS and CDR2 FQNEAQ. The length of the CDR3 is 13 residues. V dropped 11 bases and J dropped 8 bases, with 19 bases sitting between them. CDR3 sequence (DNA): TGTGCCGTGGGGGCTGGGGCCAGCGATGAGCAGTTCTTC. Translated, it gives CAVGAGASDEQFF.

The chain carries TRBV18 and TRBJ2-5, with TRBD2 matching 13 bases. The V gene end was trimmed by 4 bases and the J gene end by 5 bases; junction bases not matched to a gene: 7. Germline lookup yields CDR1 KGHSH and CDR2 LQKENI. The CDR3 consists of 16 residues. Here the CDR3 reads CASSLRLAGGRETQYF. The CDR3 region has the DNA TGTGCCAGCTCACTTCGACTAGCGGGAGGTCGGGAGACCCAGTACTTC.

This CDR3 is CASSLDLQDDNSPLHF. CDR3 sequence (DNA): TGTGCCAGCAGCTTGGACCTCCAGGATGATAATTCACCCCTCCACTTT. J is TRBJ1-6 and V is TRBV5-4, with no clear D. Per the germline V gene, CDR1 is SGHNT and CDR2 is YYREEE (reference sequence). The CDR3 runs to 16 residues. V gave up 0 bases and J gave up 5 bases, with 12 bases separating them.

In its sample, this clone was seen once. J is TRBJ1-2 and V is TRBV5-1; 10 bases map to TRBD1. The CDR3 is 15 residues long. Per germline, CDR1 SGHRS and CDR2 YFSETQ. The junction had 6 bases not matched to a gene; V was cut back by 0 bases and J by 7 bases. This CDR3 reads CASSLGTDRGGGYTF. Written as DNA, the CDR3 is TGCGCCAGCAGCTTGGGAACGGACAGGGGGGGTGGCTACACCTTC.

This clone was found a few times. The chain has TRBV5-6 and TRBJ1-2, with 12 bases aligning to TRBD1. CDR1 is SGHDT, CDR2 YYEEEE, per germline. The CDR3 runs to 15 residues. V gave up 4 bases and J gave up 8 bases; unmatched junction bases: 9. CDR3 sequence reads: CASSNPWDRGQGYTF. DNA of the CDR3: TGTGCCAGCAGCAACCCATGGGACAGGGGGCAGGGCTACACCTTC.

The genes are TRBV7-9 and TRBJ1-1; D is perhaps TRBD1 (5 bases). The CDR3 sequence is 17 residues long. Germline V gene lookup returns CDR1 SEHNR and CDR2 FQNEAQ (reference sequence). Trimming removed 2 bases from V and 5 bases from J, with 21 bases in between. CDR3 region: CASSLSPIGAGKTEAFF. CDR3 in DNA: TGTGCCAGCAGCTTAAGTCCTATCGGGGCGGGGAAAACTGAAGCTTTCTTT.

The chain employs TRBV7-9 and TRBJ2-3, with a tentative D call TRBD2 (5 bases). Germline loops: CDR1 SEHNR, CDR2 FQNEAQ (reference sequence). V lost 2 bases to trimming and J lost 1 base, with 13 bases between them. The CDR3 has 16 amino acids. The CDR3 is CASSLLRVGGTDTQYF. CDR3 DNA sequence: TGTGCCAGCAGCTTACTGCGGGTCGGAGGCACAGATACGCAGTATTTT. Full variable domain (rest looked up from reference TRBV7-9 and TRBJ2-3): DTGVSQNPRHKITKRGQNVTFRCDPISEHNRLYWYRQTLGQGPEFLTYFQNEAQLEKSRLLSDRFSAERPKGSFSTLEIQRTEQGDSAMYLCASSLLRVGGTDTQYFGPGTRLTVL.

This clone was seen a few times. The chain is built from TRBV19 and TRBJ2-3, with 7 bases lining up with TRBD2. V gave up 6 bases and J gave up 6 bases; unmatched junction bases: 12. This CDR3 contains 15 residues. Germline values: CDR1 LNHDA, CDR2 SQIVND (reference sequence). The CDR3 loop is CASRERGGPSDTQYF. The CDR3 coding sequence is TGTGCCAGTAGGGAGCGGGGCGGGCCCTCTGATACGCAGTATTTT.

This clone was detected once. One junction end disagrees with the germline gene, perhaps due to a read error. The chain couples TRBV5-1 to TRBJ1-4, with a weak D call TRBD1 (5 bases). Germline CDR1 SGHRS, CDR2 YFSETQ. The CDR3 has 16 amino acids. The CDR3 loop reads CASSLEAGGINEKLFF. The CDR3 DNA sequence: TGCGCCAGCAGTTTGGAGGCCGGGGGTATTAATGAAAAACTGTTTTTT.

This clone occurred once. The chain is built from TRBV7-9 and TRBJ2-1, with D perhaps matching TRBD1 (6 bases). With 0 bases removed from V and 6 bases from J, the gap between germline ends came to 12 bases. CDR3 size: 15 residues. CDR1 is SEHNR, CDR2 FQNEAQ, per germline (reference sequence). The CDR3 spells CASSLAWGQSNEQFF. In DNA, the CDR3 is TGTGCCAGCAGCTTAGCGTGGGGGCAAAGCAATGAGCAGTTCTTC.

The chain uses TRBV11-2 and TRBJ2-3; TRBD2 might be the D (5 bases). The CDR3 has 15 amino acids. Germline V gene lookup returns CDR1 SGHAT and CDR2 FQNNGV. V was trimmed by 2 bases and J by 2 bases, leaving 11 bases between them. The CDR3, as DNA: TGTGCCAGCAGCTTAAACGCGGGTACCACAGATACGCAGTATTTT. Amino acids: CASSLNAGTTDTQYF.

This chain joins TRBV7-2 and TRBJ1-1, with 11 bases identical to TRBD1. CDR1 and CDR2 (germline): SGHTA, FQGNSA. The ends lost 1 base at V and 4 bases at J; junction bases unmatched: 2. The CDR3 is 15 residues long. CDR3 nucleotides: TGTGCCAGCAGCTTAGGGGGACAGGGGGGCACTGAAGCTTTCTTT. It codes for CASSLGGQGGTEAFF.

Here the CDR3 reads CASTSNRVPRTDTQYF. The CDR3 DNA is TGTGCCAGCACCTCCAACAGGGTCCCTCGCACAGATACGCAGTATTTT. This chain connects TRBV27 to TRBJ2-3, with a possible D match to TRBD1 (6 bases). Trimming shortened V by 7 bases and J by 1 base, and 18 bases separated the two germline ends. This CDR3 spans 16 amino acids. From germline, CDR1 is MNHEY and CDR2 SMNVEV (reference sequence).

V is TRBV28 and J is TRBJ2-7; tentatively, D is TRBD1 (6 bases). The V end was cut by 5 bases, the J end by 6 bases, with 26 bases between. This CDR3 comprises 17 residues. Germline V lookup: CDR1 MDHEN, CDR2 SYDVKM. In nucleotides, the CDR3 is TGTGCCAGCAGTACCCACGGGACAACGAGGTTGGGCTCCGAGCAGTACTTC. Its translation: CASSTHGTTRLGSEQYF. Using reference TRBV28 and TRBJ2-7 for the parts outside the CDR3, the full variable domain is DVKVTQSSRYLVKRTGEKVFLECVQDMDHENMFWYRQDPGLGLRLIYFSYDVKMKEKGDIPEGYSVSREKKERFSLILESASTNQTSMYLCASSTHGTTRLGSEQYFGPGTRLTVT.

The chain combines TRBV7-3 with TRBJ2-2; D gene unclear. The length of the CDR3 is 13 residues. CDR1 is SGHTA and CDR2 is FQGTGA in the germline V gene. Trimming took off 2 bases at V and 6 bases at J, with 7 bases between the two ends. For the CDR3, the DNA is TGTGCCAGCAGCTTATCGGTCCCCGGGGAGCTGTTTTTT. As protein: CASSLSVPGELFF.

The rearrangement uses TRBV5-1 and TRBJ2-5; TRBD1 aligns across 11 bases. The germline CDR1 and CDR2 sequences are SGHRS and YFSETQ. The CDR3 is 15 residues long. The V and J ends lost 4 bases and 5 bases, in that order; junction bases with no gene match: 7. For the CDR3, the DNA is TGCGCCAGCAGCGACGGACAGGGGGCGCCGGAGACCCAGTACTTC. It encodes CASSDGQGAPETQYF.

The V gene is TRBV18, the J gene TRBJ2-1, with D possibly being TRBD1 (5 bases). This CDR3 region has 12 residues. CDR1 and CDR2 (germline): KGHSH, LQKENI. Trimming cost V 6 bases and J 10 bases, with 13 bases left between them. In nucleotides, the CDR3 is TGTGCCAGCTCGGGAACAGGAGAAGAGCAGTTCTTC. Translated: CASSGTGEEQFF.

The chain recombines TRBV11-2 with TRBJ2-7, with TRBD2 matching 7 bases. The V gene's germline CDR1 is SGHAT and CDR2 FQNNGV. J was trimmed by 2 bases and V by 5 bases; bases with no gene match: 9. This CDR3 comprises 15 residues. DNA for the CDR3: TGTGCCAGCAGCCAAGAGCGGGACCAAGCCTACGAGCAGTACTTC. The encoded protein is CASSQERDQAYEQYF.

CDR3 nucleotide sequence: TGTGCCAGCAGTCCAAACAGAAGGGGCTACACCTTC. Its translation: CASSPNRRGYTF. This chain joins TRBV28 and TRBJ1-2; D gene uncertain. V shed 5 bases and J shed 8 bases, with 12 bases lying between them. The V gene's germline CDR1 is MDHEN and CDR2 SYDVKM. This CDR3 has 12 amino acids.

V is TRBV2 and J is TRBJ1-2; no clear D gene. Germline lookup yields CDR1 SNHLY and CDR2 FYNNEI. The ends were cut back, 6 bases at V and 4 bases at J, with 12 bases in the middle. The CDR3 length is 13 residues. DNA of the CDR3: TGTGCCAGCAGGTTGGCTTTAACCTATGGCTACACCTTC. It is translated as CASRLALTYGYTF. The variable domain in full, with the rest retrieved from reference TRBV2 and TRBJ1-2, is EPEVTQTPSHQVTQMGQEVILRCVPISNHLYFYWYRQILGQKVEFLVSFYNNEISEKSEIFDDQFSVERPDGSNFTLKIRSTKLEDSAMYFCASRLALTYGYTFGSGTRLTVV.

The genes are TRBV6-5 and TRBJ2-5; D is perhaps TRBD2 (6 bases). Germline CDR1 reads MNHEY; CDR2 reads SVGAGI. Trimming removed 1 base at V and 4 bases at J, with 10 bases between. CDR3 length equals 14 residues. CDR3 DNA: TGTGCCAGCAGTTACTGGGGGGAAGGAGAGACCCAGTACTTC. Protein product: CASSYWGEGETQYF.

V is TRBV9 and J is TRBJ1-4, with 11 bases fitting TRBD1. The germline CDR1 and CDR2 sequences are SGDLS and YYNGEE. The CDR3 is 17 residues long. With 4 bases clipped from V and 0 bases from J, the junction kept 5 bases outside the gene matches. CDR3 nucleotides: TGTGCCAGCAGCCCCGGGACAGGGGGTGCAACTAATGAAAAACTGTTTTTT. It encodes CASSPGTGGATNEKLFF.

A word on this clone: This CDR3 is also generated by other DNA sequences in the sample. This chain links TRBV18 with TRBJ2-7; 9 bases line up with TRBD1. Trimming at V came to 2 bases and at J to 4 bases, leaving 3 bases not matched to a gene. Germline CDR1 is KGHSH and CDR2 is LQKENI. CDR3 size: 14 residues. The CDR3 sequence: CASSPGQGPYEQYF. CDR3 nucleotide sequence: TGTGCCAGCTCACCAGGACAGGGGCCTTACGAGCAGTACTTC.

In this sample, this clone turned up once. This rearrangement joins TRBV4-3 to TRBJ2-7; 7 bases match TRBD1. CDR3 length: 14 residues. J lost 6 bases, V lost 6 bases, and 11 bases had no gene match. Germline lookup yields CDR1 LGHNA and CDR2 YSLEER. The CDR3, as DNA: TGCGCCAGCAGTCGTAGACAGGGTCAAGGCGAGCAGTACTTC. This encodes CASSRRQGQGEQYF.

J is TRBJ1-2 and V is TRBV4-1, with TRBD1 identical over 8 bases. Unmatched junction bases numbered 16, after V lost 5 bases and J lost 8 bases. Germline values: CDR1 MGHRA, CDR2 YSYEKL. CDR3 length: 16 amino acids. CDR3 sequence: CASSYARHQGARGYTF. The CDR3 nucleotides are TGCGCCAGCAGCTACGCCAGACATCAGGGGGCGCGGGGCTACACCTTC.

The chain recombines TRBV4-1 with TRBJ2-3; TRBD2 matches 10 bases. The germline V gene encodes CDR1 MGHRA and CDR2 YSYEKL. V gave up 4 bases and J gave up 0 bases; unmatched junction bases: 7. CDR3 length: 17 residues. CDR3 region: CASSPRTSGASTDTQYF. For the CDR3, the DNA is TGCGCCAGCAGCCCTAGGACTAGCGGAGCGAGCACAGATACGCAGTATTTT.

The chain uses TRBV7-3 and TRBJ1-6; TRBD1 matches at 7 bases. The junction had 3 bases not matched to a gene; V was cut back by 6 bases and J by 7 bases. The CDR3 runs 13 residues. Germline CDR1 SGHTA, CDR2 FQGTGA. The chain's CDR3 is CASRQTGNSPLHF. The CDR3 DNA is TGTGCCAGCAGGCAGACAGGGAATTCACCCCTCCACTTT.

The chain is built from TRBV28 and TRBJ2-1; TRBD1 agrees at 8 bases. Trimming removed 9 bases from V and 4 bases from J; junction bases left unmatched: 2. The CDR3 runs to 12 residues. The germline gives CDR1 MDHEN, CDR2 SYDVKM. The CDR3 region is CASYRGYNEQFF. The CDR3 coding sequence is TGTGCCAGTTACAGGGGGTACAATGAGCAGTTCTTC.

The chain couples TRBV7-9 to TRBJ1-2; D possibly corresponds to TRBD1 (6 bases). This CDR3 is built from 13 residues. Trimming stripped 5 bases from V and 2 bases from J, with 9 bases between. Germline values: CDR1 SEHNR, CDR2 FQNEAQ (reference sequence). The CDR3 DNA reads TGTGCCAGCAGCACAGGACAGAACTATGGCTACACCTTC. Amino acids: CASSTGQNYGYTF.